The rows below give T cell receptor beta chains drawn from one sample of a study of shared clonotypes between healthy human individuals. Libraries were prepared by immunoSEQ multiplex PCR; TCRdb keeps only in-frame clonotypes and omits some of them. The sample contains roughly 1,100,000 clones, approximately 68% of which appear only once. The specimen sequenced was memory CD4+ T cells sorted from blood. The receptor set was obtained from a man younger than 30 in good health. CDR3s include the opening cysteine and the closing phenylalanine or tryptophan. The D gene is left open where the match is weak. Expanded clones get a size class; other rows say once, few or many, or leave the size out.

clone_size	cdr3_length	v_call	j_call	d_call	cdr3_aa	cdr3_nt
NA	15	TRBV5-1	TRBJ2-5	TRBD2	CATRTAGAGGETQYF	TGCGCCACTCGGACCGCGGGAGCAGGTGGGGAGACCCAGTACTTC
NA	14	TRBV7-2	TRBJ2-3	NA	CASSLQQSTDTQYF	TGTGCCAGCAGCTTACAACAGAGCACAGATACGCAGTATTTT
NA	14	TRBV6-6	TRBJ2-2	NA	CASSNGRNTGELFF	TGTGCCAGCAGTAACGGGAGGAACACCGGGGAGCTGTTTTTT
NA	15	TRBV2	TRBJ1-1	TRBD1	CASKFAWTGDTEAFF	TGTGCCAGCAAGTTTGCCTGGACAGGGGATACTGAAGCTTTCTTT
NA	11	TRBV2	TRBJ1-2	TRBD1	CASGTAYGYTF	TGTGCCAGCGGGACAGCTTATGGCTACACCTTC
NA	17	TRBV1	TRBJ2-7	NA	CTSSQSVDRDTSYEQYF	TGCACCAGCAGCCAATCAGTGGACAGGGATACTTCCTACGAGCAGTACTTC
NA	13	TRBV11-3	TRBJ2-2	NA	CASRQGNTGELFF	TGTGCCAGCAGGCAGGGGAACACCGGGGAGCTGTTTTTT
many	11	TRBV29-1	TRBJ2-7	NA	CSVAVGYEQYF	TGCAGCGTTGCGGTCGGGTACGAGCAGTACTTC
NA	13	TRBV9	TRBJ2-5	NA	CASSVDGGETQYF	TGTGCCAGCAGCGTAGATGGGGGGGAGACCCAGTACTTC
NA	14	TRBV5-6	TRBJ2-5	NA	CASSSVQGAETQYF	TGTGCCAGCAGCTCTGTACAGGGCGCGGAGACCCAGTACTTC